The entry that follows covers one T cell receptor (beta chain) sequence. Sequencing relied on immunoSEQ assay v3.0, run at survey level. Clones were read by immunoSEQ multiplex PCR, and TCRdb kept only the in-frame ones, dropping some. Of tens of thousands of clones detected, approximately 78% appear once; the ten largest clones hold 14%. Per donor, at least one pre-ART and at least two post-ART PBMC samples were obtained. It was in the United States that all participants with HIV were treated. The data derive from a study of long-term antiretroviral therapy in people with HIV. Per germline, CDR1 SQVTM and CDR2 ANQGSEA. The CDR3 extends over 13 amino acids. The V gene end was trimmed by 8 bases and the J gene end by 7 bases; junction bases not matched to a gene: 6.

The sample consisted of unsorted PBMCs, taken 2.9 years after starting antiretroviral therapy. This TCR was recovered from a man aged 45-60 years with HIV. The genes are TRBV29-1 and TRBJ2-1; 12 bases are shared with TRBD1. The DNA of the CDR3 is TGCAGCACCGGGACAGGGGGCTCAAATGAGCAGTTCTTC. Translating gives CSTGTGGSNEQFF.